This TCR beta chain was profiled in a study of T-cell reconstitution after alpha-beta-depleted transplantation in children. The study, taken as a whole, reports: Newly made T cells mostly supplied T-cell counts and diversity one year after transplant.

As to this clonotype: The target antigen is unknown.

The TCRbeta library incorporated unique molecular identifiers. TCRdb redid the calling of the PCR reads with MiXCR, one entry per CDR3 protein. The top ten clones hold about 9.1% of a sample with about 290,000 distinct CDR3 sequences, just over 7.5% of them seen once. This TCR was recovered from a female patient between 2 and 15 years old who had a stem cell transplant for Fanconi anemia, so the T cells may come from the graft donor. The material was peripheral blood, obtained 360 days after TCRalphabeta/CD19-depleted stem cell transplant.

The CDR3 DNA follows: TGTGCCAGCAGCCTCCTAGCGGGGGGCCCCTCTGAGCAGTTCTTC. It encodes CASSLLAGGPSEQFF. The rearrangement uses TRBV7-2 and TRBJ2-1; TRBD2 matches at 11 bases. V was pared by 5 bases and J by 9 bases, with 9 bases of the junction left unmatched. The CDR3 consists of 15 residues. The germline V gene encodes CDR1 SGHTA and CDR2 FQGNSA.